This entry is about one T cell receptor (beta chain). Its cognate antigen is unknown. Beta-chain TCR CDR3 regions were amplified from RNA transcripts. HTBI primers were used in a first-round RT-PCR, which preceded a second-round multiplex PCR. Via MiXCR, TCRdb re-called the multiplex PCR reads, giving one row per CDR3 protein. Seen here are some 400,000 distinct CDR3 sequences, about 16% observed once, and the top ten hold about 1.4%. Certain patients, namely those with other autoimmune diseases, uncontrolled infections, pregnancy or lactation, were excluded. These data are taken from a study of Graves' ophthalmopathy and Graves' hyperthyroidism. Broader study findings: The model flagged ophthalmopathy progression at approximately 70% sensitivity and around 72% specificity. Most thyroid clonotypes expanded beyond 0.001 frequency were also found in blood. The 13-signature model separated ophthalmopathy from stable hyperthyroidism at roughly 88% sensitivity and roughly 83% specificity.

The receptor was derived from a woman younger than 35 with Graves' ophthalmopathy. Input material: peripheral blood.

DNA for the CDR3: TGTGCCAGCAGTGAAGAAGCGGGAGCGGTATCCGGGGAGCTGTTTTTT. Protein product: CASSEEAGAVSGELFF. The chain combines TRBV6-1 with TRBJ2-2, with TRBD2 matching over 8 bases. CDR1 is MNHNS, CDR2 SASEGT, per germline. J was trimmed by 6 bases and V by 1 base; bases with no gene match: 7. The CDR3 totals 16 residues.